The 19 T cell receptor beta chains below come from one sample, sequenced in a study of blood T cell repertoires in COVID-19. Libraries were prepared by immunoSEQ multiplex PCR; TCRdb keeps only in-frame clonotypes and omits some of them. Of 200,000 to 250,000 clones in the sample, under 90% were seen once. Sequenced input: peripheral blood. The receptors here all came from an older woman who had recovered from COVID-19.

The chain couples TRBV9 to TRBJ2-2; 14 nucleotides align to TRBD2. Germline V gene lookup returns CDR1 SGDLS and CDR2 YYNGEE. The CDR3 totals 17 residues. V was clipped by 3 bases and J by 1 base; unmatched bases: 2. CDR3 protein: CASSGLAGGLNTGELFF. CDR3 DNA sequence: TGTGCCAGCAGCGGACTAGCGGGGGGGCTGAACACCGGGGAGCTGTTTTTT.

This chain joins TRBV5-8 and TRBJ1-4, with TRBD1 identical over 7 bases. The CDR3 runs to 15 residues. In germline, CDR1 is SGHTS, CDR2 YDEGEE. With V trimmed by 4 bases and J by 4 bases, 7 bases remained unmatched. The CDR3 bases are TGTGCCAGCAGCCTCGGACAGGCCGATAATGAAAAACTGTTTTTT. This codes for CASSLGQADNEKLFF.

Only one count was recorded for this clone. The gene calls are TRBV6-2 or TRBV6-3 and TRBJ2-3, with 13 bases fitting TRBD2. The ends lost 6 bases at V and 6 bases at J; junction bases unmatched: 3. Germline CDR1 reads MNHEY; CDR2 reads SVGEGT. This CDR3 region has 14 residues. CDR3 loop: CASSTSGGADTQYF. The CDR3 nucleotides read TGTGCCAGCAGCACTAGCGGGGGGGCGGATACGCAGTATTTT.

The chain couples TRBV6-2 or TRBV6-3 to TRBJ1-5, with D tentatively TRBD1 (5 bases). CDR1 MNHEY and CDR2 SVGEGT come from the germline V gene. The CDR3 is 17 amino acids. V gave up 2 bases and J gave up 5 bases, with 19 bases separating them. The CDR3 protein is CASSYVQGGVSDQPQHF. For the CDR3, the DNA is TGTGCCAGCAGTTACGTGCAGGGCGGGGTATCGGATCAGCCCCAGCATTTT.

This clone has only one observation. The genes are TRBV7-9 and TRBJ1-4, with 7 bases identical to TRBD1. Germline V gene sequence: CDR1 SEHNR, CDR2 FQNEAQ (reference sequence). The CDR3 loop spans 15 amino acids. V lost 5 bases and J lost 6; bases outside the gene matches: 9. CDR3 loop: CASSPPQGDDEKLFF. DNA for the CDR3: TGTGCCAGCAGCCCCCCGCAGGGGGATGATGAAAAACTGTTTTTT.

The chain uses TRBV2 and TRBJ1-1, with D possibly matching TRBD1 (6 bases). The germline V gene encodes CDR1 SNHLY and CDR2 FYNNEI. The CDR3 sequence is 13 residues long. Trimming took 6 bases from V and 1 from J, leaving 9 bases between them. The CDR3 loop is CASRDRRNTEAFF. The CDR3 DNA reads as TGTGCCAGCAGGGACAGAAGGAACACTGAAGCTTTCTTT. The complete variable domain, with remaining parts taken from reference TRBV2 and TRBJ1-1, reads EPEVTQTPSHQVTQMGQEVILRCVPISNHLYFYWYRQILGQKVEFLVSFYNNEISEKSEIFDDQFSVERPDGSNFTLKIRSTKLEDSAMYFCASRDRRNTEAFFGQGTRLTVV.

The CDR3 nucleotides are TGTGCCAGCAGTATAACAGGGGGCCAAGAGACCCAGTACTTC. It specifies CASSITGGQETQYF. V and J are TRBV7-3 and TRBJ2-5, with TRBD1 matching 8 bases. V gave up 6 bases and J gave up 1 base; unmatched junction bases: 4. This CDR3 region has 14 residues. Germline-derived CDR1 and CDR2 are SGHTA and FQGTGA.

The gene calls are TRBV5-8 and TRBJ2-5; 10 positions agree with TRBD2. Germline values: CDR1 SGHTS, CDR2 YDEGEE. The CDR3 contains 15 residues. V trimming: 1 base; J trimming: 3 bases; junction bases outside the gene matches: 3. CDR3 DNA sequence: TGTGCCAGCAGCTTGTGGCTAGCGGGGGAAGAGACCCAGTACTTC. This sequence encodes CASSLWLAGEETQYF.

The chain uses TRBV7-6 and TRBJ1-1; the D is unclear. Trimming stripped 0 bases from V and 1 base from J, with 21 bases between. The CDR3 spans 19 residues. Looked up from germline, CDR1 is SGHVS and CDR2 is FNYEAQ. CDR3 coding DNA: TGTGCCAGCAGCTTAGCCCCTCGAGACTACCGACATGGGAACACTGAAGCTTTCTTT. It translates to CASSLAPRDYRHGNTEAFF. Together with reference TRBV7-6 and TRBJ1-1, the CDR3 gives the full variable domain: GAGVSQSPRYKVTKRGQDVALRCDPISGHVSLYWYRQALGQGPEFLTYFNYEAQQDKSGLPNDRFSAERPEGSISTLTIQRTEQRDSAMYRCASSLAPRDYRHGNTEAFFGQGTRLTVV.

The chain couples TRBV6-5 to TRBJ1-1, with D tentatively TRBD1 (5 bases). V was pared by 5 bases and J by 4 bases, with 11 bases between. This CDR3 region has 13 residues. Germline CDR1 and CDR2: MNHEY and SVGAGI. The CDR3 spells CASSLPGGTEAFF. The CDR3 DNA reads as TGTGCCAGCAGTCTTCCGGGGGGCACTGAAGCTTTCTTT.

This chain joins TRBV12-3 or TRBV12-4 and TRBJ2-1; weak D call: TRBD1 (6 bases). The CDR3 has 13 residues. V lost 8 bases to trimming and J lost 5 bases, with 13 bases between them. CDR3 in amino acids: CASCWTENNEQFF. The CDR3 DNA follows: TGTGCCAGCTGCTGGACAGAAAACAATGAGCAGTTCTTC.

This rearrangement joins TRBV4-1 to TRBJ2-5; no definite D call. Trimming took off 4 bases at V and 1 base at J, with 7 bases between the two ends. The CDR3 extends over 13 amino acids. Germline loops: CDR1 MGHRA, CDR2 YSYEKL. The CDR3 DNA sequence: TGCGCCAGCAGCCTACATGGCCAAGAGACCCAGTACTTC. As protein: CASSLHGQETQYF.

The rearrangement uses TRBV5-1 and TRBJ1-6, with TRBD1 matching over 8 bases. CDR1 and CDR2 (germline): SGHRS, YFSETQ. With V trimmed by 0 bases and J by 11 bases, 13 bases remained unmatched. The CDR3 runs 17 residues. CDR3 DNA sequence: TGCGCCAGCAGCTTGGAACCCCAGGGGGCGAATAAGACACCCCTCCACTTT. Its translation: CASSLEPQGANKTPLHF.

This rearrangement joins TRBV4-1 to TRBJ2-1; 12 bases are shared with TRBD2. V shed 2 bases, J shed 2 bases, and the junction held 10 bases outside the gene matches. The germline CDR1 and CDR2 sequences are MGHRA and YSYEKL. The length of the CDR3 is 19 residues. DNA of the CDR3: TGCGCCAGCAGCCAACCTAGGCTAGCGGGGGGGCCCACCTACAATGAGCAGTTCTTC. As protein: CASSQPRLAGGPTYNEQFF.

This chain uses TRBV2 with TRBJ2-7; D ambiguous. Germline CDR1 reads SNHLY; CDR2 reads FYNNEI. With 7 bases removed from V and 4 bases from J, the gap between germline ends came to 5 bases. The CDR3 length is 10 residues. The CDR3 nucleotides are TGTGCCAGCATGTCATACGAGCAGTACTTC. Its translation: CASMSYEQYF.

The rearrangement joins TRBV5-5 to TRBJ1-1; 8 nucleotides agree with TRBD1. After removal of 2 bases from V and 5 bases from J, the junction contained 2 bases not matched to a gene. The length of the CDR3 is 13 residues. From germline, CDR1 is SGHKS and CDR2 YYEKEE (reference sequence). The CDR3 region is CASSLQGGTEAFF. CDR3 in DNA: TGTGCCAGCAGCTTACAGGGGGGAACTGAAGCTTTCTTT.

This clone was counted a single time. The CDR3 nucleotides are TGTGCCAGCGCCTGGCAGGGCGACGGTCAGCCCCAGCATTTT. Translating gives CASAWQGDGQPQHF. The chain joins TRBV28 to TRBJ1-5, with D possibly TRBD1 on 5 matching bases. Looked up from germline, CDR1 is MDHEN and CDR2 is SYDVKM. This CDR3 region has 14 residues. V dropped 8 bases and J dropped 6 bases, with 17 bases sitting between them.

J is TRBJ1-1 and V is TRBV4-2, with D maybe TRBD1 (5 bases). CDR1 and CDR2 (germline): LGHNA, YNFKEQ. This CDR3 contains 12 residues. The V end lost 2 bases, the J end lost 7 bases, and 8 bases lay between the germline ends. CDR3 nucleotide sequence: TGTGCCAGCAGCCAACAGGGTGGTGAAGCTTTCTTT. Its protein product is CASSQQGGEAFF.

This clone has more than one count but fewer than ten. The chain employs TRBV11-2 and TRBJ2-5; weak D call: TRBD2 (5 bases). V shed 2 bases and J shed 2 bases, with 12 bases lying between them. The length of the CDR3 is 15 residues. Germline CDR1 is SGHAT and CDR2 is FQNNGV. The CDR3 DNA follows: TGTGCCAGCAGCTTAATCGCCGGGGTTCAAGAGACCCAGTACTTC. Amino acids: CASSLIAGVQETQYF. The full variable domain, its missing parts supplied by reference TRBV11-2 and TRBJ2-5, is EAGVAQSPRYKIIEKRQSVAFWCNPISGHATLYWYQQILGQGPKLLIQFQNNGVVDDSQLPKDRFSAERLKGVDSTLKIQPAKLEDSAVYLCASSLIAGVQETQYFGPGTRLLVL.